This TCR beta chain originates from a study of T cells after yellow fever vaccination. Whole-study findings and limits: Subsequent to the booster, the majority of primary-vaccination clones reappeared (approximately 95% CD4, about 90% CD8).

V gave up 4 bases and J gave up 3 bases; unmatched junction bases: 6. In germline, CDR1 is SGHNT, CDR2 YYREEE (reference sequence). The CDR3 is 15 amino acids. One entry per CDR3 protein results from TCRdb running MiXCR on the 5' RACE reads. Counted here are roughly 120,000 distinct CDR3 sequences, more than 6% occurring once; the ten biggest clones make up 2.5%. About this clonotype itself: Its antigen remains unidentified.

Sequencing was performed on CD4+ T cells sorted from PBMCs, taken 10 to 11 days after the first yellow fever vaccination. The V and J genes are TRBV5-4 and TRBJ2-5; TRBD2 matches 10 bases. The receptor comes from a man younger than 35 who received the YFV17D yellow fever vaccine. The CDR3 sequence: CASSLGGLAEETQYF. For the CDR3, the DNA is TGTGCCAGCAGCCTGGGAGGACTAGCGGAAGAGACCCAGTACTTC.